The text below deals with one T cell receptor beta chain. Source study methods: Reference gene primer amplification gave nucleated cell count estimates. Only in-frame clones appear in the TCRdb table, and some are missing; sequencing was by immunoSEQ multiplex PCR. The D gene and trimming were derived from the DNA, and the V and J assignments and clone size from that table. The sample has approximately 300,000 clones, approximately 92% seen once. The entry originates in a study of blood T cell repertoires in COVID-19. The germline gives CDR1 SGDLS, CDR2 YYNGEE. CDR3 length equals 14 residues. The V segment lost 3 bases and the J segment 4 bases; nucleotides outside the gene matches: 4. Among Cohort 3 donors, those recovered had two negative PCRs, clearance, or symptom resolution.

This rearrangement joins TRBV9 to TRBJ1-2; 9 nucleotides agree with TRBD1. This clonotype was sampled from a woman younger than 45 who had recovered from COVID-19. Sequenced input: PBMCs or T cells enriched from blood (not recorded which). The CDR3: CASSAGTGSYGYTF. DNA of the CDR3: TGTGCCAGCAGCGCCGGGACAGGGTCCTATGGCTACACCTTC.